Sequencing of this TCR beta chain was carried out in a study of blood T cells in healthy people across ages. Study-wide results and limits: Unsorted PBMCs ruled out conclusive naive versus antigen-experienced comparison.

Next came a second PCR, run for about 6 to 12 cycles, which used a sample-barcoded 5' primer along with a J-beta primer mix. TCRdb recomputed calls from the 5' RACE reads with MiXCR, one row per CDR3 protein. The repertoire consists of 1.2 million to 1.5 million distinct CDR3 sequences, with 59% occurring once and the leading ten covering 6.7%. The CDR3 contains 12 residues. Trimming cost V 3 bases and J 7 bases, with 6 bases left between them. Germline assignment: CDR1 SGHVS and CDR2 FNYEAQ. Notes on this clonotype: Its antigen is currently unknown.

V gene TRBV7-6 combines with J gene TRBJ2-2; D call uncertain. Sequencing input: blood. This TCR derives from a young man in good health. The CDR3 here is CASSLAVGELFF. In DNA, the CDR3 is TGTGCCAGCAGCTTGGCTGTCGGGGAGCTGTTTTTT.